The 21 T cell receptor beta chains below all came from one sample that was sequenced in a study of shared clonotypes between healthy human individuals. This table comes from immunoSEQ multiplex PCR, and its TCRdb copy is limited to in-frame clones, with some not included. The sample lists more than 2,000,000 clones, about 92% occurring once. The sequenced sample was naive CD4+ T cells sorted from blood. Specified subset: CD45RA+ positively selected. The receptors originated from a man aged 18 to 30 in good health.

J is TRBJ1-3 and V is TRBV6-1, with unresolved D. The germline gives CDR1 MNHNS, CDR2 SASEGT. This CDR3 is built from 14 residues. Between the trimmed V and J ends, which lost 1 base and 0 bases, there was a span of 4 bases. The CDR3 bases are TGTGCCAGCAGTGAAGGGGTCTCTGGAAACACCATATATTTT. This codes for CASSEGVSGNTIYF.

Here the CDR3 DNA reads TGTGCCAGCAGCTTAGGACAGCGATACACAGATACGCAGTATTTT. As protein: CASSLGQRYTDTQYF. This chain uses TRBV5-6 with TRBJ2-3, with D possibly being TRBD1 (6 bases). Deletions cut 2 bases from V and 2 bases from J, with 12 bases between. The CDR3 is made up of 15 amino acids. Germline assignment: CDR1 SGHDT and CDR2 YYEEEE.

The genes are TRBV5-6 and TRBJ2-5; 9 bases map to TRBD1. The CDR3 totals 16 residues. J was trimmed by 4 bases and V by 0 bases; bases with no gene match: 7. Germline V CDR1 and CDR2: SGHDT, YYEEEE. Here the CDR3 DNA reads TGTGCCAGCAGCTTGGATGGGACAGGGTCAATAGAGACCCAGTACTTC. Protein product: CASSLDGTGSIETQYF.

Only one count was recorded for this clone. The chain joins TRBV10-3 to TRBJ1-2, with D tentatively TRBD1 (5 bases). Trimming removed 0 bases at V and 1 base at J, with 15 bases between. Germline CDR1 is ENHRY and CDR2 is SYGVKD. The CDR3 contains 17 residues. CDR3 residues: CAISESISWQGNYGYTF. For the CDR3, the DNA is TGTGCCATCAGTGAGTCGATTTCATGGCAGGGTAACTATGGCTACACCTTC.

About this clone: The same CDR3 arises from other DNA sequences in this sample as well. The CDR3 spells CAWSGRDYGYTF. The CDR3 region has the DNA TGTGCCTGGAGTGGGCGGGACTATGGCTACACCTTC. The V and J genes are TRBV30 and TRBJ1-2; D call uncertain. V was shortened by 1 base and J by 3 bases, with 6 bases between the two germline ends. Germline V gene lookup returns CDR1 GTSNPN and CDR2 SVGIG (reference sequence). This CDR3 has 12 amino acids.

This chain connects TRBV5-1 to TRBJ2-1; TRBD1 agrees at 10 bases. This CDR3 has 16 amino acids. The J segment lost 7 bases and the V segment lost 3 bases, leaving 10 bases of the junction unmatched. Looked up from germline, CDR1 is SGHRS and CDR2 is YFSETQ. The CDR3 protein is CASSSSRDRGRNEQFF. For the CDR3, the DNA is TGCGCCAGCAGCTCGAGCCGGGACAGGGGAAGAAATGAGCAGTTCTTC.

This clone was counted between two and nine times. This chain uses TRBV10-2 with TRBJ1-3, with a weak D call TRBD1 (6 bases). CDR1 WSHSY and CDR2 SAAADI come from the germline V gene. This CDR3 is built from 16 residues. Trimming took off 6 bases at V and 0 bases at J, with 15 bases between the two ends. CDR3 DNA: TGCGCCAGCAGGGGGGGAGGGACAAGCTCTGGAAACACCATATATTTT. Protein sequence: CASRGGGTSSGNTIYF.

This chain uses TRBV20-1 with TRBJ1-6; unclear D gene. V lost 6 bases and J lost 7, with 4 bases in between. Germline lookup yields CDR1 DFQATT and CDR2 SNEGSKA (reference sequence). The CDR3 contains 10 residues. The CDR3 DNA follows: TGCAGTGCGGGCAATTCACCCCTCCACTTT. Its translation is CSAGNSPLHF.

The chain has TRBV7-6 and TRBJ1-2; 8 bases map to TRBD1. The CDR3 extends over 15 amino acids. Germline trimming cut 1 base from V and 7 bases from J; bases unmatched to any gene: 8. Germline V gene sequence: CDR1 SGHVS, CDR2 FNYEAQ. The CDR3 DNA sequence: TGTGCCAGCAGCTTAGAGGCAGGGGGCAGCATTGGCTACACCTTC. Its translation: CASSLEAGGSIGYTF.

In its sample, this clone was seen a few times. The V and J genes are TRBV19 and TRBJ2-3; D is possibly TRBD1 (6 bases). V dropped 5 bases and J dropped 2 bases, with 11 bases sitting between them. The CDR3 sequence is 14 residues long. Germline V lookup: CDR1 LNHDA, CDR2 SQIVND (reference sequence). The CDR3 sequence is CASSWDINTDTQYF. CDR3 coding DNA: TGTGCCAGTAGTTGGGACATTAACACAGATACGCAGTATTTT.

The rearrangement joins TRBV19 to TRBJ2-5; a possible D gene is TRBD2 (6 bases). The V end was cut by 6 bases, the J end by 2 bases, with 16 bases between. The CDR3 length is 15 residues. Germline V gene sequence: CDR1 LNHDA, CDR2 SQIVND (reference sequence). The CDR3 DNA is TGTGCCAGTAGGATCTCGGGACTCACACAAGAGACCCAGTACTTC. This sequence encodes CASRISGLTQETQYF. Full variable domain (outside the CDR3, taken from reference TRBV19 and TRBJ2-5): DGGITQSPKYLFRKEGQNVTLSCEQNLNHDAMYWYRQDPGQGLRLIYYSQIVNDFQKGDIAEGYSVSREKKESFPLTVTSAQKNPTAFYLCASRISGLTQETQYFGPGTRLLVL.

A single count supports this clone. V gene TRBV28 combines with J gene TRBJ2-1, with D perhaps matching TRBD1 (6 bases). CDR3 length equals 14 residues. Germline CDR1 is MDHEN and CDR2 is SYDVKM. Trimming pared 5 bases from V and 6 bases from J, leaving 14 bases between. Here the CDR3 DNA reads TGTGCCAGCAGTCCACAAATACAGGGCAATGAGCAGTTCTTC. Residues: CASSPQIQGNEQFF.

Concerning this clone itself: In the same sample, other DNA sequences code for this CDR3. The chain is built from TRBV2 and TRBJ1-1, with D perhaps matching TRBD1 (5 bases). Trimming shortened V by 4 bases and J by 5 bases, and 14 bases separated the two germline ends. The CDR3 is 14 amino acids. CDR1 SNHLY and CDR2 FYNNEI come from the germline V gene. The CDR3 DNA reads TGTGCCAGCAGTGCCGAAGGGGCGGGTACTGAAGCTTTCTTT. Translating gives CASSAEGAGTEAFF. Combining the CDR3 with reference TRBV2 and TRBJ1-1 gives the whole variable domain EPEVTQTPSHQVTQMGQEVILRCVPISNHLYFYWYRQILGQKVEFLVSFYNNEISEKSEIFDDQFSVERPDGSNFTLKIRSTKLEDSAMYFCASSAEGAGTEAFFGQGTRLTVV.

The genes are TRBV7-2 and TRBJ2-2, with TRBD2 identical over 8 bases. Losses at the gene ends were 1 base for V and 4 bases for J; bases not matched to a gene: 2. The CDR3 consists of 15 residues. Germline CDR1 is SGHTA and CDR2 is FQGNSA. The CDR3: CASSLVTSGTGELFF. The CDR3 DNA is TGTGCCAGCAGCTTAGTAACTAGCGGCACCGGGGAGCTGTTTTTT.

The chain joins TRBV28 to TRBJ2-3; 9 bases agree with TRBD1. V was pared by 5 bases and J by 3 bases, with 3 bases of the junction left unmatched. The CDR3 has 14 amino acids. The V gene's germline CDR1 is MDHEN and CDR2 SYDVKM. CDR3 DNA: TGTGCCAGCAGTCAACAGGGGGCAACAGATACGCAGTATTTT. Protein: CASSQQGATDTQYF.

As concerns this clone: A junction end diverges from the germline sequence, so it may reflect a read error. The CDR3, as DNA: TGTGCTAGCAGCTTTGGGCAGGGAGCAGATACGCAGTATTTT. It translates to CASSFGQGADTQYF. This chain links TRBV7-7 with TRBJ2-3; D is tentatively TRBD1 or TRBD2 (5 bases each). The CDR3 covers 14 residues. The germline gives CDR1 SSHAT, CDR2 FNYEAQ (reference sequence).

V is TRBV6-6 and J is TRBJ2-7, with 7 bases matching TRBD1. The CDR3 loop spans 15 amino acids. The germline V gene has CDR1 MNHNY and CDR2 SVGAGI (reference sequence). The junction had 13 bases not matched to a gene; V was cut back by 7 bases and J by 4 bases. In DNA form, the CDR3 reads TGTGCCAGCACCGCCCAGGGGGTCGGAAGGTACGAGCAGTACTTC. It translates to CASTAQGVGRYEQYF.

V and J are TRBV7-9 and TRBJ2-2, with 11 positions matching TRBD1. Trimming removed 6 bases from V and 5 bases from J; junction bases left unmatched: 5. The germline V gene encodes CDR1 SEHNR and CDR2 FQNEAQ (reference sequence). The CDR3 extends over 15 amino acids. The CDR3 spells CASRPGQGGTGELFF. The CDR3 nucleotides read TGTGCCAGCAGGCCGGGACAGGGGGGTACCGGGGAGCTGTTTTTT.

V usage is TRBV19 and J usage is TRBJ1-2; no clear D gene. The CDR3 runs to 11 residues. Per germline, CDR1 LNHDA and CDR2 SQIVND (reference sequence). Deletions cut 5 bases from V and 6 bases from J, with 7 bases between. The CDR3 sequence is CASSRADGYTF. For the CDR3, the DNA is TGTGCCAGTAGTCGGGCGGATGGCTACACCTTC.

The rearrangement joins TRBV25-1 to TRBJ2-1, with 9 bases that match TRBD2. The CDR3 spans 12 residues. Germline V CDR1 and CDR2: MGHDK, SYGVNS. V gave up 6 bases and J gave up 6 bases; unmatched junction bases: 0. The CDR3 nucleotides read TGTGCCAGCAGGACTAGCGGCAATGAGCAGTTCTTC. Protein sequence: CASRTSGNEQFF.

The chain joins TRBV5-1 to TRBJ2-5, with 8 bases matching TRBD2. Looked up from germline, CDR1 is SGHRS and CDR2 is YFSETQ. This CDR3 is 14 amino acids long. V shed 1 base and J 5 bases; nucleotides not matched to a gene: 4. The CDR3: CASSLWRGDETQYF. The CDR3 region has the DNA TGCGCCAGCAGCTTGTGGCGGGGGGACGAGACCCAGTACTTC.